The source of this TCR beta chain is a study of T cell repertoires in cytomegalovirus infection. Background on the study: CMV infection plus the matching HLA type was flagged by public TCR beta signatures.

This CDR3 is built from 13 residues. V was shortened by 6 bases and J by 2 bases, with 9 bases between the two germline ends. Per the germline V gene, CDR1 is MDHEN and CDR2 is SYDVKM. MiXCR was run by TCRdb on the reads, yielding one entry per CDR3 protein. The data contain approximately 500,000 distinct CDR3 sequences, 16% of them singletons. This clonotype was found many times. The rearrangement links TRBV28 to TRBJ2-3; D perhaps matches TRBD2 (6 bases). Source material: CD8+ T cells from PBMCs. This TCR derives from a human donor in good health (CMV status not recorded). Some clones in this sample may be carry-over from other donors' samples. CDR3: CASSPGDTDTQYF. CDR3 nucleotide sequence: TGTGCCAGCAGCCCGGGAGACACAGATACGCAGTATTTT.